The clone carrying this TCR beta chain was observed many times. This sample is drawn from a study of CD8 T cells in ankylosing spondylitis. TCRdb reprocessed the 5' RACE reads via MiXCR and lists one record per CDR3 protein. The sample has around 320,000 distinct CDR3 sequences; around 21% are singletons. Per germline, CDR1 GTSNPN and CDR2 SVGIG (reference sequence). This CDR3 region has 12 residues. V dropped 0 bases and J dropped 8 bases, with 10 bases sitting between them. The sequenced sample was blood, either unsorted or a sorted T cell fraction (not recorded which). The receptor was derived from a female donor with ankylosing spondylitis or in good health (not recorded which). The J gene is TRBJ1-2, the V gene TRBV30, with a tentative D call TRBD1 (6 bases). The CDR3 loop reads CAWSVQGGGYTF. The CDR3 DNA reads TGTGCCTGGAGTGTACAGGGTGGAGGCTACACCTTC.